The 12 T cell receptor beta chains in this list originate from one sample, sequenced in a study of blood T cell repertoires in COVID-19. Sequencing used immunoSEQ multiplex PCR; TCRdb keeps in-frame clones, though not all of them. The sample has under 150,000 clones; 85% are singletons. Sequenced input: PBMCs or T cells enriched from blood (not recorded which). Receptors originate from a middle-aged woman who had recovered from COVID-19.

This clone was picked up a small number of times. The chain carries TRBV5-8 and TRBJ1-5; TRBD1 aligns across 9 bases. In germline, CDR1 is SGHTS, CDR2 YDEGEE. The CDR3 consists of 15 residues. The ends lost 4 bases at V and 3 bases at J; junction bases unmatched: 5. CDR3 sequence (DNA): TGTGCCAGCAGCGTCGGACAGGGGTACAATCAGCCCCAGCATTTT. It codes for CASSVGQGYNQPQHF.

The V call is TRBV9, the J call TRBJ1-2, with 8 nucleotides matching TRBD1. Germline-derived CDR1 and CDR2 are SGDLS and YYNGEE. The J segment lost 7 bases and the V segment lost 4 bases, leaving 21 bases of the junction unmatched. The CDR3 is made up of 18 amino acids. CDR3 sequence reads: CASSFSSGSRQGAFGYTF. As DNA, the CDR3 is TGTGCCAGCAGCTTCTCCTCCGGTTCGCGGCAGGGGGCGTTTGGCTACACCTTC.

The chain joins TRBV15 to TRBJ2-2; D possibly corresponds to TRBD2 (6 bases). This CDR3 is 16 amino acids long. Per the germline V gene, CDR1 is LNHNV and CDR2 is YYDKDF (reference sequence). V was trimmed by 4 bases and J by 4 bases, leaving 16 bases between them. CDR3 protein: CATSTRDSASTGELFF. The CDR3 coding sequence is TGTGCCACCAGCACCCGGGACTCCGCCAGCACCGGGGAGCTGTTTTTT.

The gene calls are TRBV2 and TRBJ2-2; tentatively, D is TRBD1 (5 bases). Germline assignment: CDR1 SNHLY and CDR2 FYNNEI. Trimming took 1 base from V and 6 from J, leaving 6 bases between them. The CDR3 length is 13 residues. The CDR3 reads CASSEVGPGELFF. The CDR3, as DNA: TGTGCCAGCAGTGAAGTGGGGCCCGGGGAGCTGTTTTTT.

The chain uses TRBV19 and TRBJ2-7; unclear D gene. The CDR3 has 15 residues. V was trimmed by 9 bases and J by 3 bases, leaving 21 bases between them. Germline V gene sequence: CDR1 LNHDA, CDR2 SQIVND (reference sequence). This CDR3 is CASRKAHSRNYEQYF. DNA for the CDR3: TGTGCCAGCCGGAAGGCGCATAGCCGAAACTACGAGCAGTACTTC.

V usage is TRBV7-9 and J usage is TRBJ2-7; a weak D match, TRBD2 (7 bases). The CDR3 covers 14 residues. The germline gives CDR1 SEHNR, CDR2 FQNEAQ (reference sequence). Trimming cost V 5 bases and J 0 bases, with 11 bases left between them. CDR3 nucleotides: TGTGCCAGCAGCCGGGGGGCGAGCTCCTACGAGCAGTACTTC. Protein product: CASSRGASSYEQYF.

CDR3 region: CASGTGLKETQYF. CDR3 DNA: TGTGCCAGCGGGACAGGCCTGAAGGAGACCCAGTACTTC. The chain recombines TRBV9 with TRBJ2-5; 8 bases fit TRBD1. J gave up 5 bases and V 7 bases, and 7 bases lay outside the gene matches. The germline V gene has CDR1 SGDLS and CDR2 YYNGEE. The CDR3 covers 13 residues. The full variable domain, its missing parts supplied by reference TRBV9 and TRBJ2-5, is DSGVTQTPKHLITATGQRVTLRCSPRSGDLSVYWYQQSLDQGLQFLIQYYNGEERAKGNILERFSAQQFPDLHSELNLSSLELGDSALYFCASGTGLKETQYFGPGTRLLVL.

The V call is TRBV6-5, the J call TRBJ1-2; a possible D gene is TRBD1 (6 bases). From germline, CDR1 is MNHEY and CDR2 SVGAGI. The V end was cut by 7 bases, the J end by 10 bases, with 16 bases between. The CDR3 is made up of 12 amino acids. The DNA for the CDR3 is TGTGCCAGCAAAGGGGACATTCAGGCCTACACCTTC. Its protein product is CASKGDIQAYTF.

The chain uses TRBV4-2 and TRBJ2-1, with D tentatively TRBD2 (6 bases). Germline loops: CDR1 LGHNA, CDR2 YNFKEQ. The CDR3 covers 13 residues. V dropped 8 bases and J dropped 7 bases, with 15 bases sitting between them. The CDR3 DNA sequence: TGTGCCAGCGTCGCAGCGGGCAGTAATGAGCAGTTCTTC. Translation gives CASVAAGSNEQFF.

The chain couples TRBV5-1 to TRBJ2-5; 9 nucleotides agree with TRBD2. CDR1 is SGHRS and CDR2 is YFSETQ in the germline V gene. The J segment lost 2 bases and the V segment lost 4 bases, leaving 15 bases of the junction unmatched. The CDR3 extends over 18 amino acids. The CDR3 region is CASSNLLTSGSSQETQYF. CDR3 DNA sequence: TGCGCCAGCAGCAACCTATTGACTAGCGGAAGTTCGCAAGAGACCCAGTACTTC. Variable domain in full (rest from reference TRBV5-1 and TRBJ2-5): KAGVTQTPRYLIKTRGQQVTLSCSPISGHRSVSWYQQTPGQGLQFLFEYFSETQRNKGNFPGRFSGRQFSNSRSEMNVSTLELGDSALYLCASSNLLTSGSSQETQYFGPGTRLLVL.

V gene TRBV7-9 combines with J gene TRBJ2-7; 7 bases fit TRBD1. The germline gives CDR1 SEHNR, CDR2 FQNEAQ (reference sequence). V was clipped by 0 bases and J by 3 bases; unmatched bases: 8. The CDR3 is 16 amino acids. CDR3 residues: CASSLARAGGGYEQYF. CDR3 sequence (DNA): TGTGCCAGCAGCTTAGCGCGGGCAGGGGGTGGCTACGAGCAGTACTTC.

This chain links TRBV4-2 with TRBJ2-1; 7 bases are a match to TRBD2. The CDR3 is 17 residues long. The trim removed 6 bases at V and 8 bases at J, leaving 19 bases unmatched. CDR1 is LGHNA and CDR2 is YNFKEQ in the germline V gene. The CDR3 here is CASSSEGASGGLYEQFF. For the CDR3, the DNA is TGTGCCAGCAGTTCCGAAGGGGCTAGCGGAGGGTTGTATGAGCAGTTCTTC.